This TCR beta chain is drawn from a study of T cell responses to AZD1222 COVID-19 vaccine. Notes on the study in general: It was only after the peak T cell response that any repertoires were sampled. Unmutated variant regions reportedly attract nearly half of all spike-specific TCRs. Mapped onto spike, vaccine-associated CD4 TCRs spanned it and were dominant at 160-218 and 743-854. A mostly white British donor set with more females was recruited, and clonal diversity was possibly underestimated.

TCRdb's table, derived via immunoSEQ multiplex PCR, lists solely in-frame clones and lacks some. The table has 85,000 to 95,000 clones, about 90% seen once. This clone was seen a single time. Its cognate antigen is unknown. This CDR3 has 14 amino acids. Germline assignment: CDR1 SGHNT and CDR2 YYREEE (reference sequence). V was cut by 4 bases and J by 0 bases, with 8 bases left in between. The sequence was collected from an adult in good health. V gene TRBV5-4 combines with J gene TRBJ1-3; D is possibly TRBD1 (5 bases). Specimen: peripheral blood, collected on day 0 of AZD1222 vaccination. The DNA for the CDR3 is TGTGCCAGCAGCGTTCAGGGCTCTGGAAACACCATATATTTT. Protein: CASSVQGSGNTIYF.